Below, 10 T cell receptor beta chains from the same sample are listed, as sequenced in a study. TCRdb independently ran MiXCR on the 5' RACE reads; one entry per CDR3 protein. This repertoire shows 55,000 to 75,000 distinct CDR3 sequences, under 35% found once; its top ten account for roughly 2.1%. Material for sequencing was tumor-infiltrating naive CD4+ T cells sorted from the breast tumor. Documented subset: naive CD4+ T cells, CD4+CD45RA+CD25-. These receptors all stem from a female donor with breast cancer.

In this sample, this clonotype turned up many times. The CDR3 protein is CASSLSGANVLTF. DNA for the CDR3: TGTGCCAGCAGTCTCTCTGGGGCCAACGTCCTGACTTTC. The rearrangement links TRBV6-5 to TRBJ2-6; D gene uncertain. The CDR3 runs 13 residues. Germline V lookup: CDR1 MNHEY, CDR2 SVGAGI. The V end lost 5 bases, the J end lost 0 bases, and 2 bases lay between the germline ends.

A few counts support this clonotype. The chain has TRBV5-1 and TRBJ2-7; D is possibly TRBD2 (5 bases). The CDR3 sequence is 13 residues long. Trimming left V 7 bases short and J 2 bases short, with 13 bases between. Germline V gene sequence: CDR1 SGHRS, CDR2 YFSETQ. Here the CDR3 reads CASAMGATYEQYF. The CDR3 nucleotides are TGCGCCAGCGCAATGGGAGCTACCTACGAGCAGTACTTC.

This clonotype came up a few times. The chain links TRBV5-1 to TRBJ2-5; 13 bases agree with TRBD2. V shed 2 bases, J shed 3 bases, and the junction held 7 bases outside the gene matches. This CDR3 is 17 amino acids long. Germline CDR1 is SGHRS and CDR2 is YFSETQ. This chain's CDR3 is CASSFTPGLAGKETQYF. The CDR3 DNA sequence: TGCGCCAGCAGCTTTACCCCGGGACTAGCGGGGAAAGAGACCCAGTACTTC.

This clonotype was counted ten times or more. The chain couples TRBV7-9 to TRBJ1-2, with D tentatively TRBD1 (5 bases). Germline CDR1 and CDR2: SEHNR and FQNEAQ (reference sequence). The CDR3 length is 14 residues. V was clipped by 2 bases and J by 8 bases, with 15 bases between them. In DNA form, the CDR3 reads TGTGCCAGCAGCTTAAGCGCAGGGCGGGGCGGCTACACCTTC. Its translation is CASSLSAGRGGYTF.

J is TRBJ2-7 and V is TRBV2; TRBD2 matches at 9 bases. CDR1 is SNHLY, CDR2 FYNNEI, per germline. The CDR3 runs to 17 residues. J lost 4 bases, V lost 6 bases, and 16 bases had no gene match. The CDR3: CASRRTRLADGQYEQYF. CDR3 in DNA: TGTGCCAGCAGGAGAACCCGACTAGCGGATGGGCAATACGAGCAGTACTTC.

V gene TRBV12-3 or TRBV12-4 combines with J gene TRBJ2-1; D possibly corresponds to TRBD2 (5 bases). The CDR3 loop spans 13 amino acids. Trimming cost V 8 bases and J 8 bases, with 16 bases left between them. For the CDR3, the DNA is TGTGCCAGCGGCGGGTCTTCCGGCGATGAGCAGTTCTTC. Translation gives CASGGSSGDEQFF.

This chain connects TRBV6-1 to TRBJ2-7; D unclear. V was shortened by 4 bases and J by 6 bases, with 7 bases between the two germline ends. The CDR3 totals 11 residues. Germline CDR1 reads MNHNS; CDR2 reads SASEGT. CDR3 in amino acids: CASSVGFEQYF. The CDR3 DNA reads TGTGCCAGCAGTGTCGGCTTCGAGCAGTACTTC.

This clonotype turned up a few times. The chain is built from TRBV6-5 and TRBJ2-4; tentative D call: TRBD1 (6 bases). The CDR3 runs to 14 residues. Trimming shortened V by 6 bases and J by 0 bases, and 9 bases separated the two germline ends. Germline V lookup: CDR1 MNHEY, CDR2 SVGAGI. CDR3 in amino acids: CASSRTVAKNIQYF. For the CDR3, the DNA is TGTGCCAGCAGCCGGACAGTAGCCAAAAACATTCAGTACTTC.

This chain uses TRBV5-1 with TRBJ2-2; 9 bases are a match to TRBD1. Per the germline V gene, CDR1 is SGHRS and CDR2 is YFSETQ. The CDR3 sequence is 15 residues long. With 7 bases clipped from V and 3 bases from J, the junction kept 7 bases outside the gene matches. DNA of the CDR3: TGCGCCAGCGTCAAGACAGGGGGGGACACCGGGGAGCTGTTTTTT. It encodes CASVKTGGDTGELFF.

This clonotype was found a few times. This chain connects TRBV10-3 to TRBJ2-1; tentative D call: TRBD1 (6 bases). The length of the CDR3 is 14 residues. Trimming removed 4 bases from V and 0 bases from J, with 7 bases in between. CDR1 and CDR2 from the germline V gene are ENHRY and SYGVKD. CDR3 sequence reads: CAISGTDSYNEQFF. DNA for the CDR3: TGTGCCATCAGTGGGACAGACTCCTACAATGAGCAGTTCTTC.